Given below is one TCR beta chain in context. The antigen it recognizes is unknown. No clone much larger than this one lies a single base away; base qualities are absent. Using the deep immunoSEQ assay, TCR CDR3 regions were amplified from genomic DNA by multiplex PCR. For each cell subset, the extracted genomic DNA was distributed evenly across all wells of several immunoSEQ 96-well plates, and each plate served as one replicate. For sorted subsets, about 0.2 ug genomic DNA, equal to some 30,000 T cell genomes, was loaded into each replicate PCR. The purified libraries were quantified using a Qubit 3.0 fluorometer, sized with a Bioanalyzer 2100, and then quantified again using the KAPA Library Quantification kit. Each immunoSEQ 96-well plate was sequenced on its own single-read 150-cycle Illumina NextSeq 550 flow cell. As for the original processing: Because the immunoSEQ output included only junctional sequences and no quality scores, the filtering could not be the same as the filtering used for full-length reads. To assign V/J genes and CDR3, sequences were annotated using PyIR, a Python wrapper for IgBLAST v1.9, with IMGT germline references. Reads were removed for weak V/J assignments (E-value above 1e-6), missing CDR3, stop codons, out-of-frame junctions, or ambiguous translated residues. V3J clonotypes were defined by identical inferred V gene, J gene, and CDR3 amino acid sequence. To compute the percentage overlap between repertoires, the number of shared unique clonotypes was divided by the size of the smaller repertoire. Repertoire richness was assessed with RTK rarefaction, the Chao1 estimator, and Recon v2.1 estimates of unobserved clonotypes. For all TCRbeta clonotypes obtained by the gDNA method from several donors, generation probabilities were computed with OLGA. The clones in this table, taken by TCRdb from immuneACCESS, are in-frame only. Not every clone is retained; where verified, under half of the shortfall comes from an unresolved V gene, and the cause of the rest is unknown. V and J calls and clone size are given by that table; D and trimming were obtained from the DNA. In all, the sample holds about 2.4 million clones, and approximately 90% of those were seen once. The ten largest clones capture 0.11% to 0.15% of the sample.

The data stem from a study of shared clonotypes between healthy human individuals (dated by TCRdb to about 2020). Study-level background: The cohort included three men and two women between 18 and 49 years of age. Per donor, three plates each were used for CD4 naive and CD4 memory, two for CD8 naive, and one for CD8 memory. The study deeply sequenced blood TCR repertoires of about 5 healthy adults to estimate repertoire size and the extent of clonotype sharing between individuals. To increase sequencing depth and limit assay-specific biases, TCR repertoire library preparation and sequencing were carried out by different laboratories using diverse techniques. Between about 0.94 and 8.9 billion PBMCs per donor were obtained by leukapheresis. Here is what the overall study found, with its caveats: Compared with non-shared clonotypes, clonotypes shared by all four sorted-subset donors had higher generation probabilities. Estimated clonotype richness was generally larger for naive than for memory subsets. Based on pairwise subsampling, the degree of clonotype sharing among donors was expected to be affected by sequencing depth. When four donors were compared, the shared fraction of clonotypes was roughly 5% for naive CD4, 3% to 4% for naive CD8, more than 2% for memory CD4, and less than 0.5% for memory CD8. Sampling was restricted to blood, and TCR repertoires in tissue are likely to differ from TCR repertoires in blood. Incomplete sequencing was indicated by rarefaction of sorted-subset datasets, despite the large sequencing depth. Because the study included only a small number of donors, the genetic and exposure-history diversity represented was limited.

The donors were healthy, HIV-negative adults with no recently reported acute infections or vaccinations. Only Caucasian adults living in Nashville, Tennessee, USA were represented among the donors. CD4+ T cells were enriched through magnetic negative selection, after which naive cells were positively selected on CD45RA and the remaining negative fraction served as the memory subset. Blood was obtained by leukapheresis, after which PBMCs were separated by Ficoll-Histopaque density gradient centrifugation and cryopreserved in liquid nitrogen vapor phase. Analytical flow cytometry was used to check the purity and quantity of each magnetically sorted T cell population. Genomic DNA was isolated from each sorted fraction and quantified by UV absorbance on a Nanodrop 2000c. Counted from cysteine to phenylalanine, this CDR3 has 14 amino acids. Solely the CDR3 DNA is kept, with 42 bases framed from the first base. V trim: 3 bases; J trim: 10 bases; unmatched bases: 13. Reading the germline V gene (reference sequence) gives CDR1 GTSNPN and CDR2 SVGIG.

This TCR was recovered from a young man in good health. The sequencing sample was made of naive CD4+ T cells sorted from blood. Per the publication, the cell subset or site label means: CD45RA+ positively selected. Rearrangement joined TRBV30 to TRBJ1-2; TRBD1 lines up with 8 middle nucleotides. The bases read TGTGCCTGGAGCCCCTTAGGACAGGGAATAGCCTACACCTTC. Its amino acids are CAWSPLGQGIAYTF.